The 16 T cell receptor beta chains in this list originate from one sample, sequenced in a study of cytomegalovirus exposure and HLA in healthy donors. The repertoire was sequenced with immunoSEQ multiplex PCR; TCRdb's copy has only in-frame clones and lacks some. The sample carries about 240,000 clones, roughly 89% recorded once. Sequencing was carried out using PBMCs. The receptors come from a man between 18 and 35 years old in good health and CMV-seronegative.

The chain joins TRBV30 to TRBJ2-7; weak D call: TRBD2 (6 bases). The V gene's germline CDR1 is GTSNPN and CDR2 SVGIG (reference sequence). CDR3 length: 11 residues. Trimming cost V 0 bases and J 9 bases, with 9 bases left between them. The CDR3 DNA reads TGTGCCTGGAGTGTAGCGGGCGGGCAGTACTTC. Translated: CAWSVAGGQYF.

The chain has TRBV25-1 and TRBJ1-1; weak D call: TRBD1 (5 bases). The CDR3 extends over 14 amino acids. CDR1 MGHDK and CDR2 SYGVNS come from the germline V gene. Trimming removed 3 bases at V and 6 bases at J, with 14 bases between. The DNA for the CDR3 is TGTGCCAGCAGTGAGCTGCAGGAGGGGTCTGAAGCTTTCTTT. Translating it yields CASSELQEGSEAFF. Using reference TRBV25-1 and TRBJ1-1 for the parts outside the CDR3, the full variable domain is EADIYQTPRYLVIGTGKKITLECSQTMGHDKMYWYQQDPGMELHLIHYSYGVNSTEKGDLSSESTVSRIRTEHFPLTLESARPSHTSQYLCASSELQEGSEAFFGQGTRLTVV.

In this sample, this clone turned up a few times. The chain has TRBV14 and TRBJ2-7, with a possible D match to TRBD2 (5 bases). Trimming shortened V by 4 bases and J by 6 bases, and 13 bases separated the two germline ends. The germline CDR1 and CDR2 sequences are SGHDN and FVKESK. The length of the CDR3 is 13 residues. The DNA for the CDR3 is TGTGCCAGCAGCCTAGCGTCACGGACCGAGCAGTACTTC. Amino acid sequence: CASSLASRTEQYF. The variable domain in full, completed from reference TRBV14 and TRBJ2-7, reads EAGVTQFPSHSVIEKGQTVTLRCDPISGHDNLYWYRRVMGKEIKFLLHFVKESKQDESGMPNNRFLAERTGGTYSTLKVQPAELEDSGVYFCASSLASRTEQYFGPGTRLTVT.

This clone was observed once. The chain recombines TRBV7-8 with TRBJ2-1, with TRBD2 matching over 11 bases. Losses at the gene ends were 2 bases for V and 8 bases for J; bases not matched to a gene: 11. This CDR3 is 17 amino acids long. CDR1 and CDR2 (germline): SGHVS, FQNEAQ. In nucleotides, the CDR3 is TGTGCCAGCAGCTTAAGCCTAGCGGGAGGAATATTCGATGAGCAGTTCTTC. Its protein is CASSLSLAGGIFDEQFF.

V and J are TRBV6-6 and TRBJ1-1; D may be TRBD1 (5 bases). The CDR3 spans 12 residues. CDR1 MNHNY and CDR2 SVGAGI come from the germline V gene (reference sequence). The ends were cut back, 6 bases at V and 6 bases at J, with 11 bases in the middle. CDR3 sequence reads: CASSGGRPEAFF. The CDR3 DNA reads as TGTGCCAGCAGCGGGGGACGCCCTGAAGCTTTCTTT.

The V and J genes are TRBV4-2 and TRBJ1-6, with a possible D match to TRBD1 (6 bases). V was trimmed by 5 bases and J by 14 bases, leaving 13 bases between them. This CDR3 is 12 amino acids long. Germline loops: CDR1 LGHNA, CDR2 YNFKEQ. In DNA form, the CDR3 reads TGTGCCAGCAGCACCACAGGGTCCACCCTCCACTTT. Its translation: CASSTTGSTLHF.

The rearrangement joins TRBV7-2 to TRBJ2-7; D is perhaps TRBD2 (7 bases). V lost 5 bases to trimming and J lost 7 bases, with 18 bases between them. Germline CDR1 SGHTA, CDR2 FQGNSA. The CDR3 runs to 14 residues. The CDR3 nucleotides read TGTGCCAGCAGCCCTACGGGGGGAGGGGGAGAGCAGTACTTC. It yields the protein CASSPTGGGGEQYF.

The V and J genes are TRBV7-2 and TRBJ2-5; D call uncertain. The V end lost 3 bases, the J end lost 5 bases, and 16 bases lay between the germline ends. Germline V gives CDR1 SGHTA, CDR2 FQGNSA. CDR3 length: 15 amino acids. The CDR3 sequence is CASSLAEGLRETQYF. Here the CDR3 DNA reads TGTGCCAGCAGCTTGGCTGAAGGCCTGAGGGAGACCCAGTACTTC.

The chain carries TRBV5-5 and TRBJ1-6, with D maybe TRBD1 (5 bases). The CDR3 sequence is 17 residues long. Looked up from germline, CDR1 is SGHKS and CDR2 is YYEKEE (reference sequence). The V gene lost 3 bases and the J gene lost 10 bases, with 23 bases spanning the gap. As DNA, the CDR3 is TGTGCCAGCAGCTCAGAAACCCAGGGCTGGGTTCGATCACCCCTCCACTTT. Its protein is CASSSETQGWVRSPLHF.

J is TRBJ2-2 and V is TRBV27; 8 positions match TRBD1. Germline trimming cut 1 base from V and 5 bases from J; bases unmatched to any gene: 6. The CDR3 is 16 residues long. Germline CDR1 reads MNHEY; CDR2 reads SMNVEV (reference sequence). In DNA form, the CDR3 reads TGTGCCAGCAGTTTATTCGGGACAGGTGGAACCGGGGAGCTGTTTTTT. This encodes CASSLFGTGGTGELFF.

This chain connects TRBV28 to TRBJ1-5; TRBD1 matches 7 bases. Germline CDR1 reads MDHEN; CDR2 reads SYDVKM. V trimming: 7 bases; J trimming: 6 bases; junction bases outside the gene matches: 6. The CDR3 has 13 amino acids. DNA for the CDR3: TGTGCCAGCACACAGGGGCAGCGTCAGCCCCAGCATTTT. Its protein is CASTQGQRQPQHF. The variable domain in full, completed from reference TRBV28 and TRBJ1-5, reads DVKVTQSSRYLVKRTGEKVFLECVQDMDHENMFWYRQDPGLGLRLIYFSYDVKMKEKGDIPEGYSVSREKKERFSLILESASTNQTSMYLCASTQGQRQPQHFGDGTRLSIL.

The chain recombines TRBV7-9 with TRBJ2-7; a weak D match, TRBD2 (5 bases). The CDR3 consists of 13 residues. The germline CDR1 and CDR2 sequences are SEHNR and FQNEAQ (reference sequence). The V end was cut by 5 bases, the J end by 6 bases, with 14 bases between. CDR3 bases: TGTGCCAGCAGCCCAGACGGGGTCGGCGAGCAGTACTTC. Its protein product is CASSPDGVGEQYF.

Only one count was recorded for this clone. The chain recombines TRBV10-3 with TRBJ2-7; tentative D call: TRBD1 (6 bases). This CDR3 has 16 residues. V lost 6 bases and J lost 1, with 19 bases in between. Germline V gives CDR1 ENHRY, CDR2 SYGVKD. The CDR3 loop is CAISPDYWTVSYEQYF. The DNA of the CDR3 is TGTGCCATCAGCCCCGACTACTGGACAGTTTCCTACGAGCAGTACTTC.

This rearrangement joins TRBV5-4 to TRBJ2-4; D might be TRBD2 (5 bases). CDR3 length: 15 amino acids. In germline, CDR1 is SGHNT, CDR2 YYREEE (reference sequence). V shed 5 bases and J shed 1 base, with 13 bases lying between them. CDR3 in DNA: TGTGCCAGCAGTGGGGATAGCGAGGCCAAAAACATTCAGTACTTC. Protein sequence: CASSGDSEAKNIQYF. Together with reference TRBV5-4 and TRBJ2-4, the CDR3 gives the full variable domain: ETGVTQSPTHLIKTRGQQVTLRCSSQSGHNTVSWYQQALGQGPQFIFQYYREEENGRGNFPPRFSGLQFPNYSSELNVNALELDDSALYLCASSGDSEAKNIQYFGAGTRLSVL.

The rearrangement uses TRBV6-1 and TRBJ2-7, with 9 nucleotides matching TRBD1. Germline V gene data show CDR1 as MNHNS and CDR2 as SASEGT. This CDR3 is 14 amino acids long. The V gene end was trimmed by 4 bases and the J gene end by 4 bases; junction bases not matched to a gene: 5. CDR3 nucleotide sequence: TGTGCCAGCAGTGGGGGGGGGACAGGGTACGAGCAGTACTTC. Amino acid sequence: CASSGGGTGYEQYF.

J is TRBJ2-7 and V is TRBV15; tentatively, D is TRBD1 (6 bases). Trimming pared 9 bases from V and 2 bases from J, leaving 14 bases between. CDR1 is LNHNV, CDR2 YYDKDF, per germline (reference sequence). The CDR3 runs to 13 residues. The CDR3 sequence is CATRGSLTYEQYF. Here the CDR3 DNA reads TGTGCCACGAGGGGGTCCCTCACCTACGAGCAGTACTTC.